These 8 T cell receptor beta chains were all obtained from the same sample, sequenced in a study of blood T cell repertoires in COVID-19 (dated by TCRdb to between 2020 and 2021). The method was the immunoSEQ multiplex PCR assay. Entries here come from immuneACCESS through TCRdb and include only in-frame sequences with V and J called. Some clones fail to appear in such tables; in the studies checked, an unresolved V gene covers under half of the shortfall, and the cause of the remainder is unknown. The sample data list about 60,000 clones, and just over 85% of these were observed just once. The ten largest account for 18% of the sample. The material sequenced was peripheral blood. The receptor set was obtained from a woman aged 80 or older with active COVID-19.

The rearrangement uses TRBV7-9 and TRBJ2-1, with 8 bases identical to TRBD2. The V and J ends lost 5 bases and 0 bases, in that order; junction bases with no gene match: 3. The CDR3 extends over 15 amino acids. Germline-derived CDR1 and CDR2 are SEHNR and FQNEAQ (reference sequence). As DNA, the CDR3 is TGTGCCAGCAGCCAGCGGGGGAGCTCCTACAATGAGCAGTTCTTC. Its translation: CASSQRGSSYNEQFF.

CDR3 DNA sequence: TGTGCCAGCAGTTACAGGCTAGCTAATCAGCCCCAGCATTTT. Protein: CASSYRLANQPQHF. This chain uses TRBV6-2 or TRBV6-3 with TRBJ1-5; D ambiguous. The CDR3 totals 14 residues. From germline, CDR1 is MNHEY and CDR2 SVGEGT. Trimming took off 2 bases at V and 4 bases at J, with 9 bases between the two ends.

J is TRBJ1-5 and V is TRBV6-2 or TRBV6-3; 8 bases map to TRBD1. The J segment lost 6 bases and the V segment lost 5 bases, leaving 9 bases of the junction unmatched. This CDR3 contains 15 residues. Germline loops: CDR1 MNHEY, CDR2 SVGEGT. This chain's CDR3 is CASSPRAGGLQPQHF. The CDR3 DNA reads TGTGCCAGCAGTCCAAGAGCAGGGGGCCTTCAGCCCCAGCATTTT.

V is TRBV4-2 and J is TRBJ2-5; 7 nucleotides agree with TRBD1. The CDR3 runs to 18 residues. The ends lost 3 bases at V and 5 bases at J; junction bases unmatched: 18. Germline CDR1 and CDR2: LGHNA and YNFKEQ. The CDR3 DNA reads TGTGCCAGCAGCCAGTTTCAAACCCCTGAGGGGGCAGGGGAGACCCAGTACTTC. Translation: CASSQFQTPEGAGETQYF.

The V call is TRBV25-1, the J call TRBJ2-7; 7 nucleotides match TRBD2. This CDR3 spans 14 amino acids. V lost 2 bases to trimming and J lost 3 bases; unmatched junction nucleotides: 4. Per the germline V gene, CDR1 is MGHDK and CDR2 is SYGVNS. CDR3 loop: CASSEVGGVYEQYF. CDR3 bases: TGTGCCAGCAGTGAAGTGGGGGGGGTCTACGAGCAGTACTTC.

This chain links TRBV29-1 with TRBJ2-1; 9 bases match TRBD1. This CDR3 is built from 14 residues. Germline lookup yields CDR1 SQVTM and CDR2 ANQGSEA. The J segment lost 0 bases and the V segment lost 6 bases, leaving 3 bases of the junction unmatched. The CDR3 is CSVLQGASYNEQFF. The CDR3 nucleotides are TGCAGCGTCTTACAGGGGGCCTCCTACAATGAGCAGTTCTTC.

The chain links TRBV15 to TRBJ2-7, with D tentatively TRBD1 (6 bases). This CDR3 comprises 14 residues. In germline, CDR1 is LNHNV, CDR2 YYDKDF (reference sequence). V was shortened by 0 bases and J by 2 bases, with 8 bases between the two germline ends. The CDR3 nucleotides read TGTGCCACCAGCAGAGAGGGGGCCACCTACGAGCAGTACTTC. Translation: CATSREGATYEQYF.

This chain uses TRBV3-1 (or the pseudogene TRBV3-2) with TRBJ2-7; TRBD2 aligns across 9 bases. CDR3 length equals 14 residues. Germline CDR1 LGHDT, CDR2 YNNKEL (reference sequence). V was clipped by 1 base and J by 9 bases; unmatched bases: 7. The CDR3 coding sequence is TGTGCCAGCAGCCAAGGTGGGCTAGCGGGGAGGCAGTACTTC. Protein product: CASSQGGLAGRQYF.